This record covers a single T cell receptor (beta chain). At the DNA level, this CDR3 is encoded by other sequences in the same sample as well. The length of the CDR3 is 13 residues. V was trimmed by 2 bases and J by 4 bases, leaving 7 bases between them. The source of the sample is a study of blood T cell repertoires in COVID-19. The data were produced by immunoSEQ multiplex PCR, yet TCRdb's version contains in-frame clones alone and is incomplete. The table records 200,000 to 250,000 clones, more than 85% of them present only once. Sample: peripheral blood. The TCR sequence derives from a woman aged 45-60 years with COVID-19, enrolled during active disease. The chain recombines TRBV12-3 or TRBV12-4 with TRBJ2-3, with a weak D call TRBD1 (6 bases). CDR3 coding DNA: TGTGCCAGCAGTTTATCAGGGGCAGATACGCAGTATTTT. It codes for CASSLSGADTQYF.